Listed below are T cell receptor beta chains from one sample, sequenced in a study of technical replicates of blood from four donors. Using immunoSEQ multiplex PCR, the repertoire was profiled, and TCRdb retains in-frame clones only, with some absent. The data contain roughly 70,000 clones, about 97% of them singletons. Sequenced: T cells isolated from PBMCs. The source of these receptors is a human donor in good health. Both conserved end residues are part of each CDR3. Fields, in order: D gene, clone size, J gene, CDR3 length, V gene, CDR3 protein, CDR3 DNA. The D gene is left open where the match is weak. Clone size is stated in some rows and not others, as once, few, many or a class when expanded.

-	-	TRBJ1-2	14	TRBV28	CASSFGGDLYGYTF	TGTGCCAGCAGTTTCGGAGGGGACCTCTATGGCTACACCTTC
-	-	TRBJ2-5	14	TRBV6-5	CASSRAGGQETQYF	TGTGCCAGCAGTCGAGCGGGTGGCCAAGAGACCCAGTACTTC
TRBD1	-	TRBJ1-3	17	TRBV19	CASSAMGQVISGNTIYF	TGTGCCAGTAGTGCAATGGGACAGGTGATCTCTGGAAACACCATATATTTT
-	-	TRBJ2-2	14	TRBV19	CASSIYKETGELFF	TGTGCCAGTAGTATTTACAAAGAAACCGGGGAGCTGTTTTTT
TRBD1	-	TRBJ1-4	14	TRBV30	CACSPRDRGEKLFF	TGTGCCTGTTCTCCCCGGGACAGAGGCGAAAAACTGTTTTTT
TRBD1	-	TRBJ2-7	13	TRBV7-9	CASSNQGAYEQYF	TGTGCCAGCAGCAACCAGGGGGCCTACGAGCAGTACTTC
TRBD1	-	TRBJ1-1	13	TRBV10-2	CASSDRGNTEAFF	TGCGCCAGCTCCGACAGGGGAAACACTGAAGCTTTCTTT
TRBD2	-	TRBJ2-7	16	TRBV10-3	CAISESRSSGRDEQYF	TGTGCCATCAGTGAGTCGAGGTCTAGCGGGAGAGACGAGCAGTACTTC
TRBD1	-	TRBJ2-3	14	TRBV2	CASSAQGVTDTQYF	TGTGCCAGCAGTGCTCAGGGGGTCACAGATACGCAGTATTTT
TRBD1	-	TRBJ1-2	19	TRBV7-7	CASSLAGQGSDSANYGYTF	TGTGCCAGCAGCTTGGCTGGACAGGGGTCGGATTCAGCTAACTATGGCTACACCTTC
-	-	TRBJ1-4	14	TRBV6-6	CASSPEQVNEKLFF	TGTGCCAGCAGTCCGGAACAGGTGAATGAAAAACTGTTTTTT
TRBD1	-	TRBJ2-1	16	TRBV6-6	CASSQGVVGSYNEQFF	TGTGCCAGCAGTCAGGGGGTTGTTGGCTCCTACAATGAGCAGTTCTTC
-	once	TRBJ1-1	14	TRBV9	CASSARLLNTEAFF	TGTGCCAGCAGCGCGAGGCTCTTGAACACTGAAGCTTTCTTT
-	-	TRBJ1-1	15	TRBV2	CASIEDSTLNTEAFF	TGTGCCAGCATAGAGGACAGTACCTTGAACACTGAAGCTTTCTTT
TRBD2	once	TRBJ2-3	15	TRBV11-2	CASSPRAGTTDTQYF	TGTGCCAGCAGTCCAAGAGCGGGAACAACAGATACGCAGTATTTT
-	-	TRBJ2-7	13	TRBV7-9	CASSLRGTYEQYF	TGTGCCAGCAGCTTACGCGGTACCTACGAGCAGTACTTC
-	-	TRBJ2-3	11	TRBV6-5	CASSAGDTQYF	TGTGCCAGCAGCGCCGGAGATACGCAGTATTTT
TRBD1	-	TRBJ1-1	15	TRBV7-3	CASSSRTGLNTEAFF	TGTGCCAGCAGCTCTAGGACAGGTCTTAACACTGAAGCTTTCTTT